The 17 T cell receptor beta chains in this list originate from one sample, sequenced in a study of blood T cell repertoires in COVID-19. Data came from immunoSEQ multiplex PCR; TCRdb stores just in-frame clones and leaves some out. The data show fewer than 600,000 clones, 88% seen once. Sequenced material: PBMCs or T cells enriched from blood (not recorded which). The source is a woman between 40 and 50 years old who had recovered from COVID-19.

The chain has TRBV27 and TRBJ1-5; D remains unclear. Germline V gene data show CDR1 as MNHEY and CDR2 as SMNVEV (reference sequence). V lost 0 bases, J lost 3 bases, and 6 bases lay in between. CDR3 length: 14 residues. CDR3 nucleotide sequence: TGTGCCAGCAGTTTATCGGGCACCAATCAGCCCCAGCATTTT. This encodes CASSLSGTNQPQHF.

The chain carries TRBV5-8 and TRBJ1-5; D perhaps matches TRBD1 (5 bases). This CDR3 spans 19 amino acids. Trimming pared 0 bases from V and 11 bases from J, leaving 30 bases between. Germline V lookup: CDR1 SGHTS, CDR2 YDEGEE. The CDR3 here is CASSLAIMAWGGYDMAQHF. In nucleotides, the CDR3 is TGTGCCAGCAGCTTGGCCATCATGGCCTGGGGGGGGTACGATATGGCCCAGCATTTT. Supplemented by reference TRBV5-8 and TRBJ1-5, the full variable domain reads EAGVTQSPTHLIKTRGQQATLRCSPISGHTSVYWYQQALGLGLQFLLWYDEGEERNRGNFPPRFSGRQFPNYSSELNVNALELEDSALYLCASSLAIMAWGGYDMAQHFGDGTRLSIL.

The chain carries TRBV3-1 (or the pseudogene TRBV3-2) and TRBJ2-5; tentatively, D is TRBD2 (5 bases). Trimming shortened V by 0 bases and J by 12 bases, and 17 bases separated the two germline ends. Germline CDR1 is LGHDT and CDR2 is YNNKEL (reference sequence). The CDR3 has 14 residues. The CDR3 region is CASSQEGFRASKYF. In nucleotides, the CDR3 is TGTGCCAGCAGCCAAGAGGGGTTTAGGGCTAGCAAGTACTTC.

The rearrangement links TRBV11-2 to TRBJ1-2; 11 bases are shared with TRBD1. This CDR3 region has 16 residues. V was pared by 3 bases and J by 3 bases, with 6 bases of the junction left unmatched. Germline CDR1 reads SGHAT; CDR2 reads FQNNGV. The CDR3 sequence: CASSLVRGQGDYGYTF. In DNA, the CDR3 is TGTGCCAGCAGCTTGGTCCGGGGACAGGGGGACTATGGCTACACCTTC.

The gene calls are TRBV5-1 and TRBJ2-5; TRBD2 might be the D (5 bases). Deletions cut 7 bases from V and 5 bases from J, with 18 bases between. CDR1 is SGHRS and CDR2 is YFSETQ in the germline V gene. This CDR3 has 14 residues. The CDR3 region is CASAPGVMRETQYF. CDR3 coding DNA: TGCGCCAGCGCCCCCGGGGTGATGAGGGAGACCCAGTACTTC. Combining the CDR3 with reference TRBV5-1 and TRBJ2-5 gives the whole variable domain KAGVTQTPRYLIKTRGQQVTLSCSPISGHRSVSWYQQTPGQGLQFLFEYFSETQRNKGNFPGRFSGRQFSNSRSEMNVSTLELGDSALYLCASAPGVMRETQYFGPGTRLLVL.

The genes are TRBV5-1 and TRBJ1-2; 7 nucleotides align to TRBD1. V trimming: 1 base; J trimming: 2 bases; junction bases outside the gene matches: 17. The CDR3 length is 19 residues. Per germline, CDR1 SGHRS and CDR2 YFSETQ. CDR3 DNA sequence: TGCGCCAGCAGCTTGAATCCAGGGGGAGGAGGATACGCCAACTATGGCTACACCTTC. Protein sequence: CASSLNPGGGGYANYGYTF.

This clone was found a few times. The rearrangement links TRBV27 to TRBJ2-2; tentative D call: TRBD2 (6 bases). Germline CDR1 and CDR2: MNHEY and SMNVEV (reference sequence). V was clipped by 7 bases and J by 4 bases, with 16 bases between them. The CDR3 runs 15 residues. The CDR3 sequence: CASTTDGRTTGELFF. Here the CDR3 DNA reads TGTGCCAGCACTACGGACGGGAGAACCACCGGGGAGCTGTTTTTT.

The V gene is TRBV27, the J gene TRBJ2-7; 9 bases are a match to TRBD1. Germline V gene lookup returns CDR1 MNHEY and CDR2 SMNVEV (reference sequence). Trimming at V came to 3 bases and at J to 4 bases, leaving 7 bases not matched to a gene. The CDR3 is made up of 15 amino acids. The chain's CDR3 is CASSFTGTGIYEQYF. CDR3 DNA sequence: TGTGCCAGCAGTTTCACCGGGACAGGGATATACGAGCAGTACTTC.

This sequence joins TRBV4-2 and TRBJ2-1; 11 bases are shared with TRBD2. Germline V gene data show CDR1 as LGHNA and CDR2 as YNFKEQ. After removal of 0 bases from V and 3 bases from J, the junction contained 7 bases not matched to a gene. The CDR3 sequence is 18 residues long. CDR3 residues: CASSQELAGALYYNEQFF. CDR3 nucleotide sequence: TGTGCCAGCAGCCAAGAACTAGCGGGAGCATTATACTACAATGAGCAGTTCTTC.

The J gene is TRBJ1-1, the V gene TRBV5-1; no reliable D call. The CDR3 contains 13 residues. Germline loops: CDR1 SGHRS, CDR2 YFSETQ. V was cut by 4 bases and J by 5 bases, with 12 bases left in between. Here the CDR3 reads CASSPGLSTEAFF. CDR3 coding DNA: TGCGCCAGCAGCCCAGGACTCTCGACTGAAGCTTTCTTT.

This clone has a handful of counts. In DNA form, the CDR3 reads TGTGCCACCAGTGACCCCGGACAGGGCTCTGGAAACACCATATATTTT. It yields the protein CATSDPGQGSGNTIYF. The chain carries TRBV24-1 and TRBJ1-3; 8 nucleotides match TRBD1. CDR1 is KGHDR, CDR2 SFDVKD, per germline. Trimming removed 4 bases from V and 0 bases from J; junction bases left unmatched: 4. The CDR3 extends over 16 amino acids.

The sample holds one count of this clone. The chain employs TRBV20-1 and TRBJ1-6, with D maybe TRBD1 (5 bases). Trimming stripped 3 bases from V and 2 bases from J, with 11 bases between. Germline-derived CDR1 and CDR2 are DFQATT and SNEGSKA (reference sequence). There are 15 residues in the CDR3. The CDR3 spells CSASEGSTYNSPLHF. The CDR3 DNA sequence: TGCAGTGCTAGTGAGGGGAGCACCTATAATTCACCCCTCCACTTT.

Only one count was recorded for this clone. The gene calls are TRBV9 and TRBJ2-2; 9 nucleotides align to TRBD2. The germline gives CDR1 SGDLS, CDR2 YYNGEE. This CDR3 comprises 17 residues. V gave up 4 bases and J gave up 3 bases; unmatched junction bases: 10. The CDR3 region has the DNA TGTGCCAGCAGCCTAACGGGGACTAGCTGGGACACCGGGGAGCTGTTTTTT. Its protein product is CASSLTGTSWDTGELFF.

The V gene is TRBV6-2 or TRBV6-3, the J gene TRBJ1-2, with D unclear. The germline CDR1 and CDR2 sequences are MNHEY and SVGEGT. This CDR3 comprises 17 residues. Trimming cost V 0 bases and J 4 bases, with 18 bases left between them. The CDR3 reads CASSYSLGQDKAYGYTF. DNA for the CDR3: TGTGCCAGCAGTTACTCGTTGGGTCAGGATAAAGCCTATGGCTACACCTTC.

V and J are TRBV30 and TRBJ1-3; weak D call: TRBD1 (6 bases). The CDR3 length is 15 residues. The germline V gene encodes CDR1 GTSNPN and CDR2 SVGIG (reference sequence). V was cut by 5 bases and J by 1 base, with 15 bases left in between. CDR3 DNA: TGTGCCTGGTCCAAACCAAGGGGGTCTGGAAACACCATATATTTT. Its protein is CAWSKPRGSGNTIYF.

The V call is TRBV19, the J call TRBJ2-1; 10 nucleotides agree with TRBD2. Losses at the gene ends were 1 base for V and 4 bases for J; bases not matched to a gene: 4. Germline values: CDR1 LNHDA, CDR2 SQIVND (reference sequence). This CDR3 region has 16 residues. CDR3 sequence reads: CASSIGAAGGYNEQFF. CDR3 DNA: TGTGCCAGTAGTATAGGCGCAGCGGGAGGGTACAATGAGCAGTTCTTC.

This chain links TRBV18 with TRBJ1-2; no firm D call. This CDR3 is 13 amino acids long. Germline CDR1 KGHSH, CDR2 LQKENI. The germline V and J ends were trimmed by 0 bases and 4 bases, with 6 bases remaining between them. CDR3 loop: CASSPPRSYGYTF. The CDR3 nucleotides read TGTGCCAGCTCACCACCGCGGAGCTATGGCTACACCTTC. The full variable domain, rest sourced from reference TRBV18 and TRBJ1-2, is NAGVMQNPRHLVRRRGQEARLRCSPMKGHSHVYWYRQLPEEGLKFMVYLQKENIIDESGMPKERFSAEFPKEGPSILRIQQVVRGDSAAYFCASSPPRSYGYTFGSGTRLTVV.